This T cell receptor (beta chain) came from a study of blood T cell repertoires in COVID-19. In Seattle, patients joined the study during active infection and were tracked longitudinally. V lost 4 bases, J lost 5 bases, and 15 bases lay in between. CDR3 length equals 14 residues. Germline loops: CDR1 SGHTA, CDR2 FQGNSA. TCRdb keeps only in-frame clones here, not all; method: immunoSEQ multiplex PCR. Of more than 300,000 clones listed, almost 90% are singletons. This TCR was recovered from a woman in her 70s with COVID-19, enrolled during active disease. The specimen sequenced was peripheral blood. This rearrangement joins TRBV7-2 to TRBJ2-7, with D perhaps matching TRBD2 (6 bases). The DNA of the CDR3 is TGTGCCAGCAGCTCCCGGGGCCGGAGGGACGAGCAGTACTTC. As protein: CASSSRGRRDEQYF.